Listed below are T cell receptor beta chains from one sample, sequenced in a study of HIV-infected children after antiretroviral therapy interruption. One entry per CDR3 protein, called by TCRdb with MiXCR from the 3' RACE reads. This repertoire shows around 40,000 distinct CDR3 sequences, under 8% found once; its top ten account for more than 0.85%. The sequencing here drew on CD45RA+ CD4+ T cells from PBMCs, pooled from several time points, taken from a donor given antiretroviral therapy, either interrupted or continuous. All receptors derive from a pool of human donors with HIV. The CDR3 runs from the conserved cysteine through the conserved F or W. A D gene is named only where the DNA matches it firmly. Size values are once, few and many counts, or a class for expanded clones, and some rows have none.

j_gene: TRBJ2-2
d_gene: TRBD2
v_gene: TRBV12-3/TRBV12-4
abundance: many
CDR3nt: TGTGCCAGCAGTTCGGGGGGGCTTAGGTTTCTGTTTTTT
CDR3aa: CASSSGGLRFLFF

j_gene: TRBJ1-1
d_gene: -
v_gene: TRBV6-1
abundance: -
CDR3nt: TGTGCCAGCACACAAGGTACTGAAGCTTTCTTT
CDR3aa: CASTQGTEAFF

j_gene: TRBJ2-4
d_gene: -
v_gene: TRBV27
abundance: many
CDR3nt: TGTGCCAGCAGTTCCGGGGGTGTGGGCAAAAACATTCAGTACTTC
CDR3aa: CASSSGGVGKNIQYF

j_gene: TRBJ2-4
d_gene: -
v_gene: TRBV27
abundance: many
CDR3nt: TGTGCCAGCAGTCCTAGGACCCGGGACGGCATTCAGTACTTC
CDR3aa: CASSPRTRDGIQYF

j_gene: TRBJ1-6
d_gene: -
v_gene: TRBV10-2
abundance: many
CDR3nt: TGCGCCAGCAGATGGACGCATGGGGATAATTCACCCCTCCACTTT
CDR3aa: CASRWTHGDNSPLHF

j_gene: TRBJ2-5
d_gene: TRBD1
v_gene: TRBV6-6
abundance: many
CDR3nt: TGTGCCAGCAGCCGGGACAGTCGGACGTCCCAGTACTTC
CDR3aa: CASSRDSRTSQYF

j_gene: TRBJ1-2
d_gene: -
v_gene: TRBV23-1
abundance: many
CDR3nt: TGTGCCAGCAGTCTGTGGACAACAAACTCCGACTACACCTTC
CDR3aa: CASSLWTTNSDYTF

j_gene: TRBJ2-4
d_gene: -
v_gene: TRBV7-2
abundance: many
CDR3nt: TGTGCCAGCAGCTCCAGCCTAGGAGGCCAAAACATTCAGTACTTC
CDR3aa: CASSSSLGGQNIQYF

j_gene: TRBJ2-2
d_gene: TRBD1
v_gene: TRBV9
abundance: many
CDR3nt: TGTGCCAGCAGCGTAGCGGGGACAGGGAACACCGGGGAGCTGTTTTTT
CDR3aa: CASSVAGTGNTGELFF

j_gene: TRBJ2-1
d_gene: TRBD2
v_gene: TRBV14
abundance: many
CDR3nt: TGTGCCAGCAGCATCATTGAGCGGGGGGACAATGAGCAGTTCTTC
CDR3aa: CASSIIERGDNEQFF

j_gene: TRBJ2-6
d_gene: -
v_gene: TRBV20-1
abundance: many
CDR3nt: TGCAGTGCTAGAGGCCGGGACTTTCTCAGCTCTGGGGCCAACGTCCTGACTTTC
CDR3aa: CSARGRDFLSSGANVLTF

j_gene: TRBJ1-6
d_gene: -
v_gene: TRBV29-1
abundance: many
CDR3nt: TGCAGCGTTGAAGATCAGGTTCTGGGTTCACCCCTCCACTTT
CDR3aa: CSVEDQVLGSPLHF

j_gene: TRBJ2-7
d_gene: -
v_gene: TRBV7-9
abundance: many
CDR3nt: TGTGCCAGCAGCTTAGATGGGGGAGTGGGCTACGAGCAGTACTTC
CDR3aa: CASSLDGGVGYEQYF

j_gene: TRBJ2-1
d_gene: TRBD2
v_gene: TRBV29-1
abundance: many
CDR3nt: TGCAGCGTTGGGGCCCGGGGGGGCCTCTACAATGAGCAGTTCTTC
CDR3aa: CSVGARGGLYNEQFF

j_gene: TRBJ1-1
d_gene: TRBD1
v_gene: TRBV6-5
abundance: many
CDR3nt: TGTGCCAGCAGTCGGTCGACAGGGGTGGGCACTGAAGCTTTCTTT
CDR3aa: CASSRSTGVGTEAFF

j_gene: TRBJ2-7
d_gene: -
v_gene: TRBV12-3/TRBV12-4
abundance: many
CDR3nt: TGTGCCAGCAGTTTAGCCTCGGGGGAGCAGTACTTC
CDR3aa: CASSLASGEQYF

j_gene: TRBJ1-1
d_gene: -
v_gene: TRBV10-3
abundance: few
CDR3nt: TGTGCCATCGCGGGGGCCACTGAAGCTTTCTTT
CDR3aa: CAIAGATEAFF

j_gene: TRBJ2-4
d_gene: -
v_gene: TRBV4-1
abundance: many
CDR3nt: TGTGCCAGCAGCCAAGCTGGGGGGGCTGGGCAAAACACCTTGTACTTT
CDR3aa: CASSQAGGAGQNTLYF

j_gene: TRBJ2-6
d_gene: TRBD1
v_gene: TRBV6-2/TRBV6-3
abundance: many
CDR3nt: TGTGCCACCTGGAGGGACAGGAGCTCTGGGGCCAACGTCCTGACTTTC
CDR3aa: CATWRDRSSGANVLTF

j_gene: TRBJ2-2
d_gene: TRBD1
v_gene: TRBV7-6
abundance: many
CDR3nt: TGTGCCAGCAGCACAACGGTAGGACAGGGGCACACCGGGGAGCTGTTTTTT
CDR3aa: CASSTTVGQGHTGELFF

j_gene: TRBJ1-3
d_gene: -
v_gene: TRBV10-3
abundance: many
CDR3nt: TGTGCCATCAAACAGTCCTCTGGAAACACCATATATTTT
CDR3aa: CAIKQSSGNTIYF

j_gene: TRBJ2-3
d_gene: -
v_gene: TRBV19
abundance: many
CDR3nt: TGTGCCAGCACTCTGGGGGGCAGTGCAGAAACGCTGTATTTT
CDR3aa: CASTLGGSAETLYF

j_gene: TRBJ2-2
d_gene: TRBD2
v_gene: TRBV4-1
abundance: many
CDR3nt: TGCGCCAGCAGCCAACAACTAGCGGGACTAGGCACCGGGGAGCTGTTTTTT
CDR3aa: CASSQQLAGLGTGELFF

j_gene: TRBJ1-2
d_gene: -
v_gene: TRBV12-3/TRBV12-4
abundance: many
CDR3nt: TGTGCCAGCAGTTTTCTCCGAGGATATGGCTACACCTTC
CDR3aa: CASSFLRGYGYTF

j_gene: TRBJ2-3
d_gene: TRBD2
v_gene: TRBV7-2
abundance: -
CDR3nt: TGTGCCAGCAGCCCCGTACCGGGGGGGCTGACAGATACGCAGTATTTT
CDR3aa: CASSPVPGGLTDTQYF

j_gene: TRBJ2-1
d_gene: TRBD2
v_gene: TRBV28
abundance: -
CDR3nt: TGTGCCAGCAGTCAAACCGGGACTAGCGGGAACTATGAGCAGTTCTTC
CDR3aa: CASSQTGTSGNYEQFF

j_gene: TRBJ2-2
d_gene: -
v_gene: TRBV24-1
abundance: many
CDR3nt: TGTGCCACCAGTGACACAGGTTCCCCGGGGGGGGAGCTGTTTTTT
CDR3aa: CATSDTGSPGGELFF

j_gene: TRBJ2-7
d_gene: -
v_gene: TRBV18
abundance: many
CDR3nt: TGTGCCAGCTCGTATGGGGTGATTGCGGGGGAGCAGTACTTC
CDR3aa: CASSYGVIAGEQYF

j_gene: TRBJ2-7
d_gene: -
v_gene: TRBV9
abundance: many
CDR3nt: TGTGCCAGCAGCTTCCCGAAAGGGCAGTACTTC
CDR3aa: CASSFPKGQYF

j_gene: TRBJ1-6
d_gene: -
v_gene: TRBV23-1
abundance: many
CDR3nt: TGCGCCAGCGGACCCGACGGAACAGATAATTCACCCCTCCACTTT
CDR3aa: CASGPDGTDNSPLHF

j_gene: TRBJ2-3
d_gene: TRBD2
v_gene: TRBV29-1
abundance: -
CDR3nt: TGCAGCGGCCGAAGCGGGGGCCTCACAGATACGCAGTATTTT
CDR3aa: CSGRSGGLTDTQYF

j_gene: TRBJ1-1
d_gene: -
v_gene: TRBV2
abundance: many
CDR3nt: TGTGCCAGCAGTGAGGGGTTTCCTTCAAACACTGAAGCTTTCTTT
CDR3aa: CASSEGFPSNTEAFF

j_gene: TRBJ2-3
d_gene: -
v_gene: TRBV28
abundance: many
CDR3nt: TGTGCCAGCAGTCTTGGGGGGGCTGGAGATACGCAGTATTTT
CDR3aa: CASSLGGAGDTQYF

j_gene: TRBJ2-7
d_gene: -
v_gene: TRBV28
abundance: -
CDR3nt: TGTGCCAGCAGTTTACCGCCGCAGAGCTCCTACGAGCAGTACTTC
CDR3aa: CASSLPPQSSYEQYF

j_gene: TRBJ2-1
d_gene: -
v_gene: TRBV5-1
abundance: few
CDR3nt: TGCGCCAGCAGCTCGGATTGGGACCTCAGGCCCAATGAGCAGTTCTTC
CDR3aa: CASSSDWDLRPNEQFF

j_gene: TRBJ2-6
d_gene: -
v_gene: TRBV10-2
abundance: few
CDR3nt: TGCGCCAGCAGTGATCCCTTCAGGGTAACTGGGGCCAACGTCCTGACTTTC
CDR3aa: CASSDPFRVTGANVLTF

j_gene: TRBJ2-3
d_gene: -
v_gene: TRBV14
abundance: -
CDR3nt: TGTGCCAGCAGCCAAGGGCCGGCTAGCACAGATACGCAGTATTTT
CDR3aa: CASSQGPASTDTQYF

j_gene: TRBJ1-2
d_gene: -
v_gene: TRBV6-2/TRBV6-3
abundance: few
CDR3nt: TGTGCCAGCAACACTCCTTCCTCTAACTATGGCTACACCTTC
CDR3aa: CASNTPSSNYGYTF

j_gene: TRBJ1-1
d_gene: -
v_gene: TRBV5-1
abundance: -
CDR3nt: TGCGCCAGCAGCTTGGACAGGGTGGGCACTGAAGCTTTCTTT
CDR3aa: CASSLDRVGTEAFF

j_gene: TRBJ2-3
d_gene: -
v_gene: TRBV5-1
abundance: -
CDR3nt: TGCGCCAGCAGCTTGTTCCAAACAGATACGCAGTATTTT
CDR3aa: CASSLFQTDTQYF

j_gene: TRBJ1-4
d_gene: TRBD1
v_gene: TRBV28
abundance: many
CDR3nt: TGTGCCAGCATGGGAACAGGGGCAACTAATGAAAAACTGTTTTTT
CDR3aa: CASMGTGATNEKLFF

j_gene: TRBJ2-5
d_gene: TRBD1
v_gene: TRBV25-1
abundance: many
CDR3nt: TGTGCCAGTCGACAGGGGGCGCGCTCCTTAGAGACCCAGTACTTC
CDR3aa: CASRQGARSLETQYF

j_gene: TRBJ2-1
d_gene: -
v_gene: TRBV5-6
abundance: many
CDR3nt: TGTGCCAGCAGCTTGGCCGATCGCTACAATGAGCAGTTCTTC
CDR3aa: CASSLADRYNEQFF

j_gene: TRBJ2-7
d_gene: -
v_gene: TRBV20-1
abundance: -
CDR3nt: TGCAGTGCTAGTGGGGGAAGCCACGAGCAGTACTTC
CDR3aa: CSASGGSHEQYF

j_gene: TRBJ2-7
d_gene: TRBD2
v_gene: TRBV4-1
abundance: -
CDR3nt: TGCGCCAGCAGGGCTAGCGGGAGAGTAGGCGAGCAGTACTTC
CDR3aa: CASRASGRVGEQYF

j_gene: TRBJ1-4
d_gene: -
v_gene: TRBV12-3/TRBV12-4
abundance: few
CDR3nt: TGTGCCAGCAGTTTAAGGCAGACTGAAAAACTGTTTTTT
CDR3aa: CASSLRQTEKLFF

j_gene: TRBJ2-3
d_gene: -
v_gene: TRBV4-3
abundance: many
CDR3nt: TGCGCCAGCAGCCAGGGCCGGACAAGTAGCACAGATACGCAGTATTTT
CDR3aa: CASSQGRTSSTDTQYF

j_gene: TRBJ2-5
d_gene: -
v_gene: TRBV2
abundance: many
CDR3nt: TGTGCCAGCAGTGGGAACCAAGAGACCCAGTACTTC
CDR3aa: CASSGNQETQYF

j_gene: TRBJ1-5
d_gene: -
v_gene: TRBV7-8
abundance: many
CDR3nt: TGTGCCAGCAGCACCGGGACACCCCGAAGGGAGCCCCAGCATTTT
CDR3aa: CASSTGTPRREPQHF

j_gene: TRBJ2-2
d_gene: -
v_gene: TRBV5-1
abundance: many
CDR3nt: TGCGCCAGCAGCTATGATGCGATACCCGGGGAGCTGTTTTTT
CDR3aa: CASSYDAIPGELFF

j_gene: TRBJ2-7
d_gene: TRBD2
v_gene: TRBV11-2
abundance: many
CDR3nt: TGTGCCAGCAGCTTATTGCGGGAGACCCACGAGCAGTACTTC
CDR3aa: CASSLLRETHEQYF

j_gene: TRBJ2-7
d_gene: -
v_gene: TRBV10-3
abundance: medium-sized
CDR3nt: TGTGCCAGCGGTGATGCTGGGGGGCGCTCTGAACAGTACTTC
CDR3aa: CASGDAGGRSEQYF

j_gene: TRBJ1-3
d_gene: -
v_gene: TRBV4-2
abundance: -
CDR3nt: TGTGCCAGCAGCCAAGATGTCGGGTACTCTGGAAACACCATATATTTT
CDR3aa: CASSQDVGYSGNTIYF